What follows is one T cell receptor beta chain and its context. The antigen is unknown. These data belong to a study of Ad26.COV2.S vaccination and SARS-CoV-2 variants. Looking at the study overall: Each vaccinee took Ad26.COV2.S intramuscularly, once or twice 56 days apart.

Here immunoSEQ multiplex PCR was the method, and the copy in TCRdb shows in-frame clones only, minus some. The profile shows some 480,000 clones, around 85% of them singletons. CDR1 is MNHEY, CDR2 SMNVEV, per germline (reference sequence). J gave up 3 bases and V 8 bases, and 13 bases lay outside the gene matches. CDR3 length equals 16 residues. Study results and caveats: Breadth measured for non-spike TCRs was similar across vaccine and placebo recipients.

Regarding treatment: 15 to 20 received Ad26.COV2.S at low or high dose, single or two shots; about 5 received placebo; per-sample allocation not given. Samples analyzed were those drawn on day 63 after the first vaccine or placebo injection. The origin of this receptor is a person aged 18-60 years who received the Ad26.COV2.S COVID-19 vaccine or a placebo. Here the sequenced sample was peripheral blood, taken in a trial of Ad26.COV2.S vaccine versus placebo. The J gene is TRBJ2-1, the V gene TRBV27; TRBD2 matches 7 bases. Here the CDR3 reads CASGRNSGQGYNEQFF. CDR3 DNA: TGTGCCAGCGGACGGAATAGCGGGCAAGGCTACAATGAGCAGTTCTTC.